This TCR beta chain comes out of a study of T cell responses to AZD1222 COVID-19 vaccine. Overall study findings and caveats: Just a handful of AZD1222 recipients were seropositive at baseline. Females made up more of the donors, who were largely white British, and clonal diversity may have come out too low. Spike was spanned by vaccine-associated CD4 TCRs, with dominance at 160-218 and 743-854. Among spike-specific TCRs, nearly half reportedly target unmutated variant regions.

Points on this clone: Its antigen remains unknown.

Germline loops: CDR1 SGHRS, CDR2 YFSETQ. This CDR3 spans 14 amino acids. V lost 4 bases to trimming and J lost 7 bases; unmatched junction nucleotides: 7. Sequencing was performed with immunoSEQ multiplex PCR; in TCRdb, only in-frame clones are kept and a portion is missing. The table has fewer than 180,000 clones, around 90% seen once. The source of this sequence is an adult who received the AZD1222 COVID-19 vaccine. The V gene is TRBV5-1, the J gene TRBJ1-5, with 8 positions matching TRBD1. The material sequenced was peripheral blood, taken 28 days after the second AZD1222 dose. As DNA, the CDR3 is TGCGCCAGCAGCGTAGACAGGGGCGGCCAGCCCCAGCATTTT. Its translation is CASSVDRGGQPQHF.